This section outlines one T cell receptor beta chain sequence together with its context. Its antigen is unknown. Sequenced by immunoSEQ multiplex PCR; TCRdb stores in-frame clones only, minus some. The table shows tens of thousands of clones, with around 85% occurring only once. The sample originates from a study of OX40 agonist ivuxolimab in advanced cancers. The study, taken as a whole, reports: At 0.1 to 3.0 mg/kg, CD4+ and CD8+ blood T cells expanded clonally by week 6.

The germline V gene encodes CDR1 MNHNS and CDR2 SASEGT. V lost 6 bases to trimming and J lost 4 bases; unmatched junction nucleotides: 10. The CDR3 is 15 residues long. V is TRBV6-1 and J is TRBJ2-7; 9 nucleotides align to TRBD1. The TCR comes from an adult with an advanced solid tumor such as melanoma, head and neck, liver or kidney cancer. The specimen comprised CD4+ or CD8+ T cells sorted from blood, sampled in a trial of the OX40 agonist ivuxolimab. The CDR3 is CASRVGGQGFYEQYF. In DNA form, the CDR3 reads TGTGCCAGCAGAGTGGGGGGACAGGGATTTTACGAGCAGTACTTC.